This is a list of T cell receptor beta chains from one sample in a study of cytomegalovirus exposure and HLA in healthy donors. TCRdb's table, derived via immunoSEQ multiplex PCR, lists solely in-frame clones and lacks some. There are 100,000 to 150,000 clones in the sample; around 92% occur only once, and 3% to 3.5% lies in the top ten. Source material: PBMCs. These receptors were collected from a young man in good health and CMV-seronegative. Both conserved end residues are part of each CDR3. The order of the fields is J gene, clone size, D gene, V gene, CDR3 protein, CDR3 DNA. D genes are given only for firm matches. Size tells how often a clone was seen (once, few, many) or the class of an expanded clone, and some rows leave it out.

TRBJ1-3 | - | - | TRBV9 | CASTWGLGSGNTIYF | TGTGCCAGCACCTGGGGACTTGGCTCTGGAAACACCATATATTTT
TRBJ2-2 | - | TRBD1 | TRBV7-9 | CASSARTGHGATGELFF | TGTGCCAGCAGCGCCAGGACAGGCCATGGCGCGACCGGGGAGCTGTTTTTT
TRBJ2-5 | once | TRBD1 | TRBV11-3 | CASSIGTGYQETQYF | TGTGCCAGCAGCATCGGGACAGGGTACCAAGAGACCCAGTACTTC
TRBJ1-2 | - | - | TRBV19 | CASRGANSNYGYTF | TGTGCCAGTAGGGGGGCCAATTCTAACTATGGCTACACCTTC
TRBJ2-1 | - | - | TRBV6-6 | CASSYEDPEQFF | TGTGCCAGCAGTTACGAGGATCCTGAGCAGTTCTTC
TRBJ2-7 | - | - | TRBV14 | CASSTHFRGEGGQYF | TGTGCCAGCAGCACACACTTCAGGGGGGAAGGAGGGCAGTACTTC
TRBJ1-5 | once | - | TRBV7-2 | CASSLVTNSNQPQHF | TGTGCCAGCAGCTTAGTAACTAATAGCAATCAGCCCCAGCATTTT
TRBJ1-4 | - | - | TRBV14 | CASSQDVAVNEKLFF | TGTGCCAGCAGCCAAGATGTGGCCGTTAATGAAAAACTGTTTTTT
TRBJ1-1 | - | TRBD1 | TRBV11-3 | CASSSSGTGGDTEAFF | TGTGCCAGCAGCTCATCCGGGACAGGGGGAGACACTGAAGCTTTCTTT
TRBJ2-1 | - | - | TRBV29-1 | CSVPGTLTYNEQFF | TGCAGCGTCCCCGGGACTCTTACCTACAATGAGCAGTTCTTC
TRBJ1-4 | once | TRBD1 | TRBV6-1 | CASFTDRVPEKLFF | TGTGCCAGCTTTACGGACAGGGTTCCTGAAAAACTGTTTTTT
TRBJ2-7 | - | TRBD2 | TRBV5-5 | CASSLGGGGITASSYEQYF | TGTGCCAGCAGCTTAGGCGGCGGGGGGATCACTGCAAGCTCCTACGAGCAGTACTTC
TRBJ1-6 | few | TRBD1 | TRBV6-5 | CASRTDRGHSPLHF | TGTGCCAGCAGAACAGACAGGGGGCATTCACCCCTCCACTTT
TRBJ2-7 | - | - | TRBV19 | CASSPPGDMRREQYF | TGTGCCAGTAGTCCACCCGGGGACATGCGGCGGGAGCAGTACTTC
TRBJ1-6 | - | TRBD1 | TRBV27 | CASSLPGGSPLHF | TGTGCCAGCAGTTTACCAGGGGGGTCACCCCTCCACTTT
TRBJ2-6 | once | - | TRBV7-2 | CASSLYTQGNQGANVLTF | TGTGCCAGCAGCTTATACACTCAGGGAAATCAGGGGGCCAACGTCCTGACTTTC
TRBJ2-1 | - | TRBD2 | TRBV5-1 | CASSLVSGGNRVREQFF | TGCGCCAGCAGCTTGGTGAGCGGGGGGAACCGAGTACGGGAGCAGTTCTTC
TRBJ1-1 | few | - | TRBV10-3 | CAISTGSPEAFF | TGTGCCATCTCAACAGGGTCCCCTGAAGCTTTCTTT
TRBJ2-3 | - | TRBD2 | TRBV19 | CASSIPGGGTDTQYF | TGTGCCAGTAGTATTCCGGGGGGAGGCACAGATACGCAGTATTTT
TRBJ2-1 | few | TRBD2 | TRBV28 | CASSLSGGYSYNEQFF | TGTGCCAGCAGTCTCAGCGGGGGGTACTCCTACAATGAGCAGTTCTTC
TRBJ2-7 | - | - | TRBV18 | CASSPPDSYEQYF | TGTGCCAGCTCACCACCAGACAGCTACGAGCAGTACTTC
TRBJ1-2 | - | - | TRBV10-3 | CAISENGDNGYTF | TGTGCCATCAGTGAGAACGGGGATAATGGCTACACCTTC
TRBJ1-3 | - | - | TRBV19 | CASSPRHHSGNTIYF | TGTGCCAGTAGTCCCCGACACCACTCTGGAAACACCATATATTTT
TRBJ2-7 | few | TRBD1 | TRBV4-1 | CASSQVDRLTYEQYF | TGCGCCAGCAGCCAAGTGGACAGGCTAACCTACGAGCAGTACTTC
TRBJ1-1 | - | - | TRBV10-1 | CASSSEARGTEAFF | TGCGCCAGCTCTTCTGAGGCCCGGGGCACTGAAGCTTTCTTT
TRBJ1-1 | - | TRBD1 | TRBV28 | CASSLPTGGVGTEAFF | TGTGCCAGCAGTTTGCCGACAGGGGGGGTAGGGACTGAAGCTTTCTTT
TRBJ1-2 | - | TRBD1 | TRBV18 | CASSPRTGNYGYTF | TGTGCCAGCTCACCCCGGACAGGGAACTATGGCTACACCTTC
TRBJ1-2 | - | TRBD1 | TRBV7-2 | CASSLGQGDGYTF | TGTGCCAGCAGCTTAGGACAGGGCGATGGCTACACCTTC
TRBJ1-3 | - | - | TRBV6-5 | CASSGLGNTIYF | TGTGCCAGCAGTGGACTTGGAAACACCATATATTTT
TRBJ2-1 | - | TRBD2 | TRBV9 | CASSVTSGAINEQFF | TGTGCCAGCAGCGTTACTAGCGGGGCGATAAATGAGCAGTTCTTC
TRBJ2-1 | - | TRBD2 | TRBV20-1 | CSASSGGRGFF | TGCAGTGCTTCTAGCGGGGGCCGGGGGTTCTTC
TRBJ1-2 | - | TRBD1 | TRBV6-4 | CASSDGQGSYGYTF | TGTGCCAGCAGTGACGGACAGGGGTCCTATGGCTACACCTTC
TRBJ1-4 | - | - | TRBV11-2 | CASSYGTSSTNEKLFF | TGTGCCAGCAGTTATGGGACAAGTTCAACTAATGAAAAACTGTTTTTT
TRBJ2-2 | few | - | TRBV6-4 | CASSDSLREGTGELFF | TGTGCCAGCAGTGACTCTCTCCGGGAAGGCACCGGGGAGCTGTTTTTT
TRBJ2-1 | - | TRBD2 | TRBV5-1 | CASRFEGGGLGYEQFF | TGCGCCAGCAGGTTTGAGGGCGGGGGGCTTGGATATGAGCAGTTCTTC
TRBJ2-2 | - | - | TRBV11-3 | CASSPRENTGELFF | TGTGCCAGCAGCCCTCGGGAGAACACCGGGGAGCTGTTTTTT
TRBJ2-7 | - | - | TRBV19 | CASSVADTSYEQYF | TGTGCCAGTAGTGTGGCAGACACCTCCTACGAGCAGTACTTC
TRBJ2-2 | - | - | TRBV7-2 | CASSFGDAANTGELFF | TGTGCCAGCAGCTTCGGGGATGCCGCGAACACCGGGGAGCTGTTTTTT
TRBJ1-2 | - | - | TRBV6-6 | CASSPGSGYGYTF | TGTGCCAGCAGCCCGGGGTCTGGCTATGGCTACACCTTC
TRBJ1-5 | - | - | TRBV6-1 | CASSVNGGEGQPQHF | TGTGCCAGCAGTGTGAATGGAGGAGAGGGACAGCCCCAGCATTTT
TRBJ1-2 | - | TRBD1 | TRBV27 | CASSRDREDYGYTF | TGTGCCAGCAGCCGGGACAGGGAGGACTATGGCTACACCTTC
TRBJ2-2 | - | TRBD1 | TRBV9 | CASSPGQGIGSGELFF | TGTGCCAGCAGCCCCGGACAGGGTATAGGGTCCGGGGAGCTGTTTTTT
TRBJ1-6 | once | - | TRBV4-3 | CASSQDWGERAPLHF | TGCGCCAGCAGCCAAGATTGGGGGGAACGGGCACCCCTCCACTTT
TRBJ2-7 | - | TRBD1 | TRBV4-2 | CASSKLGQGHEQYF | TGTGCCAGCAGCAAATTGGGACAGGGCCACGAGCAGTACTTC
TRBJ1-2 | - | - | TRBV6-1 | CASSEANNPNYGYTF | TGTGCCAGCAGTGAAGCCAACAACCCTAACTATGGCTACACCTTC
TRBJ2-7 | - | TRBD2 | TRBV5-1 | CASRYQPKTGTSDPPWRPFEQYF | TGCGCCAGCAGATACCAACCTAAAACCGGGACTAGCGACCCGCCCTGGCGTCCCTTCGAGCAGTACTTC
TRBJ2-5 | - | - | TRBV29-1 | CSVDSRLSQETQYF | TGCAGCGTTGACTCCCGACTGAGCCAAGAGACCCAGTACTTC
TRBJ2-1 | - | - | TRBV28 | CASRRLYSYNEQFF | TGTGCCAGCAGGCGACTTTACTCCTACAATGAGCAGTTCTTC
TRBJ1-6 | - | - | TRBV6-5 | CASSRRESPLHF | TGTGCCAGCAGCCGGAGGGAATCACCCCTCCACTTT
TRBJ1-2 | - | TRBD1 | TRBV5-6 | CASSLAGQATYGYTF | TGTGCCAGCAGCTTGGCGGGACAGGCGACCTATGGCTACACCTTC
TRBJ1-1 | - | - | TRBV7-9 | CASSLRQEDTEAFF | TGTGCCAGCAGCTTACGACAGGAAGACACTGAAGCTTTCTTT
TRBJ2-4 | - | - | TRBV28 | CASSLGGSKNIQYF | TGTGCCAGCAGTTTAGGGGGGTCCAAAAACATTCAGTACTTC
TRBJ2-6 | - | - | TRBV11-1 | CASSFLSGANVLTF | TGTGCCAGCAGCTTTCTCTCTGGGGCCAACGTCCTGACTTTC